The rows below give T cell receptor beta chains drawn from one sample of a study of cytomegalovirus exposure and HLA in healthy donors. The assay was immunoSEQ multiplex PCR, and TCRdb's table has in-frame clones only and misses some. The sample contains around 140,000 clones, 82% of which appear only once. The source material was PBMCs. These receptors were taken from a male donor in good health and CMV-seronegative. Each CDR3 is given with its conserved first and last residue. A D gene is named only where the DNA matches it firmly. Not every row has a clone size; where given, it reads once, few, many or a size class.

size	J	V	D	DNA	CDR3
NA	TRBJ2-5	TRBV7-8	TRBD2	TGTGCCAGCAGCGTCCGCCTAGCGGGGTTCCAAGAGACCCAGTACTTC	CASSVRLAGFQETQYF
once	TRBJ2-7	TRBV5-1	NA	TGCGCCAGCAGCGTGGACAGCCTACATGCTTTTAGGATAGGTTACGAGCAGTACTTC	CASSVDSLHAFRIGYEQYF
NA	TRBJ1-5	TRBV30	NA	TGTGCCTGGAGTCGACAGGCAGGGGACAATCAGCCCCAGCATTTT	CAWSRQAGDNQPQHF
NA	TRBJ2-7	TRBV28	NA	TGTGCCAGCAGTTTATCGGGCAGGGTCTACGAGCAGTACTTC	CASSLSGRVYEQYF
NA	TRBJ2-7	TRBV2	NA	TGTGCCAGCACCTTACAGGGATACTACGAGCAGTACTTC	CASTLQGYYEQYF
NA	TRBJ2-3	TRBV28	NA	TGTGCCAGCAGGTCATCTTCAGGAGGAGGGAGCACAGATACGCAGTATTTT	CASRSSSGGGSTDTQYF
NA	TRBJ1-4	TRBV5-8	NA	TGTGCCAGCAGCCCTTGGGGGGGGTCGGATGAAAAACTGTTTTTT	CASSPWGGSDEKLFF
NA	TRBJ1-2	TRBV7-3	NA	TGTGCCAGCAGCTATGGTGGGGGCAAAGGCTACACCTTC	CASSYGGGKGYTF
NA	TRBJ2-5	TRBV5-4	NA	TGTGCCAGCAGCCCTGGGATCCGGGGTCAAGAGACCCAGTACTTC	CASSPGIRGQETQYF
once	TRBJ2-1	TRBV30	TRBD1	TGTGCCGGCCGGGACAGGGGGCAGCATGAGCAGTTCTTC	CAGRDRGQHEQFF
NA	TRBJ2-1	TRBV10-1	TRBD2	TGCGCCAGCAGTGCCACTAGCGGGAGTTGGTACGAGCAGTTCTTC	CASSATSGSWYEQFF
NA	TRBJ2-7	TRBV30	TRBD2	TGCGCCTGGGCCGGTGGGCTAGCGGGGCGAGGGGCGCAGTACTTC	CAWAGGLAGRGAQYF
NA	TRBJ1-3	TRBV25-1	NA	TGTGCCAGCAGTGAACCAGGGCCTGGAAACACCATATATTTT	CASSEPGPGNTIYF